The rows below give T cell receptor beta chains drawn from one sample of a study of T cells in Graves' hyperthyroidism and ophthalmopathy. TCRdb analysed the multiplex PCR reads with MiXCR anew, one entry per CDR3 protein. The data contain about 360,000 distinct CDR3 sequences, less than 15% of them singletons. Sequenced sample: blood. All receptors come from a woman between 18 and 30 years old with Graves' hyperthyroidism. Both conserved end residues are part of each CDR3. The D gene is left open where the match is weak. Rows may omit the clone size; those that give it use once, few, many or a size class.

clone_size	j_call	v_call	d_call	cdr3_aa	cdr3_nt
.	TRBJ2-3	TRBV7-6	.	CASSPTRPVGADTQYF	TGTGCCAGCAGCCCAACCAGGCCGGTGGGGGCAGATACGCAGTATTTT
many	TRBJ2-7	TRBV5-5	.	CASAYSGGGYEQYF	TGTGCCAGCGCCTATAGCGGAGGAGGCTACGAGCAGTACTTC
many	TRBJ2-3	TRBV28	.	CASRPHQAGADTQYF	TGTGCCAGCAGACCGCATCAGGCGGGGGCCGATACGCAGTATTTT
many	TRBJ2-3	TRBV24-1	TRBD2	CATSDLMVAGGGTDTQYF	TGTGCCACCAGTGATTTGATGGTAGCGGGAGGTGGCACAGATACGCAGTATTTT
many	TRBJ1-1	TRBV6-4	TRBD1	CASSDTDRGTEAFF	TGTGCCAGCAGTGACACGGACAGGGGCACTGAAGCTTTCTTT
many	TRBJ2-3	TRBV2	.	CASRTGWDSDTQYF	TGTGCCAGCAGGACAGGGTGGGACTCCGATACGCAGTATTTT
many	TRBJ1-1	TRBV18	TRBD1	CASSYGTDTMNTEAFF	TGTGCCAGCTCGTACGGGACAGACACCATGAACACTGAAGCTTTCTTT
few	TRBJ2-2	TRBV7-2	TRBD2	CASSLTSGRRGGELFF	TGTGCCAGCAGCTTGACTAGCGGGAGAAGGGGCGGGGAGCTGTTTTTT
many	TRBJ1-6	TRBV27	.	CASSPWEGRNSPLHF	TGTGCCAGCAGTCCCTGGGAGGGACGGAATTCACCCCTCCACTTT
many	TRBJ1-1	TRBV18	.	CASSPLQSLEGGTEAFF	TGTGCCAGCTCACCATTACAGAGTCTCGAGGGTGGCACTGAAGCTTTCTTT
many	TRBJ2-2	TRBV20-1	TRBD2	CSALAGFNTGELFF	TGCAGTGCTTTAGCGGGCTTTAACACCGGGGAGCTGTTTTTT